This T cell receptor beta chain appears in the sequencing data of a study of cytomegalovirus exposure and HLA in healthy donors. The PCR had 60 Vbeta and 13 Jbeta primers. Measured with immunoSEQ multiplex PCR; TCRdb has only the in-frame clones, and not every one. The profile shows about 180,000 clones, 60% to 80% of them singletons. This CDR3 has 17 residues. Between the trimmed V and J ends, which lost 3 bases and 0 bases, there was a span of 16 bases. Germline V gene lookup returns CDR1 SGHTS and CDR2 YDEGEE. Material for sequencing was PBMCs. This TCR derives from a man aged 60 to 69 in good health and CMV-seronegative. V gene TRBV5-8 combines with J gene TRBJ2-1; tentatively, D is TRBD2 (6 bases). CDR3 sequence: CASSWGWGVNSYNEQFF. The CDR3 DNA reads TGTGCCAGCAGCTGGGGGTGGGGGGTTAACTCCTACAATGAGCAGTTCTTC.